A single sample gave rise to the 23 T cell receptor beta chains below, sequenced in a study of regulatory T cells in long-lasting Graves disease. Time point noted: newly diagnosed GD, antithyroid drugs for less than 3 months. The authors made the TCR library using RNA they extracted from PBMCs. The authors built TCR beta libraries using iRepertoire HTBI primers and Arm-PCR of CDR3 regions. Each CDR3 protein is one row after TCRdb ran MiXCR on the multiplex PCR reads. The sample contains roughly 500,000 distinct CDR3 sequences, 12% of which appear only once. These data were also filed under a second study, of T cells in Graves' hyperthyroidism and ophthalmopathy.

Specimen: peripheral blood mononuclear cells (PBMCs), collected at new diagnosis, from a patient treated with antithyroid drugs. These receptors all come from a woman under 40 with Graves disease.

This clonotype was seen ten or more times. This chain connects TRBV29-1 to TRBJ1-1; tentatively, D is TRBD1 (5 bases). Germline CDR1 reads SQVTM; CDR2 reads ANQGSEA. The CDR3 is made up of 14 amino acids. V was pared by 5 bases and J by 2 bases, with 15 bases between. The CDR3 nucleotides read TGCAGCGTTTACTTTGGCAGGGCAAACACTGAAGCTTTCTTT. It translates to CSVYFGRANTEAFF.

This clonotype was found a few times. The CDR3 coding sequence is TGTGCCACCAGCAGGGACTCCCCACAGCGGCTAAACACCGGGGAGCTGTTTTTT. Its translation is CATSRDSPQRLNTGELFF. The chain joins TRBV15 to TRBJ2-2, with D possibly matching TRBD2 (5 bases). V gave up 3 bases and J gave up 2 bases, with 19 bases separating them. Germline V gene data show CDR1 as LNHNV and CDR2 as YYDKDF (reference sequence). CDR3 length: 18 residues.

At least ten counts were recorded for this clonotype. CDR3 amino acids: CASSSGQINSPLHF. DNA of the CDR3: TGTGCCAGCAGCTCGGGACAGATTAATTCACCCCTCCACTTT. This chain joins TRBV5-4 and TRBJ1-6; 7 bases fit TRBD1. Germline lookup yields CDR1 SGHNT and CDR2 YYREEE (reference sequence). Germline trimming cut 3 bases from V and 6 bases from J; bases unmatched to any gene: 3. The CDR3 has 14 amino acids.

This clonotype was seen a handful of times. The chain combines TRBV28 with TRBJ2-7; no clear D gene. The CDR3 is made up of 12 amino acids. Germline V lookup: CDR1 MDHEN, CDR2 SYDVKM. V was trimmed by 10 bases and J by 4 bases, leaving 14 bases between them. The CDR3 sequence: CANSEMGYEQYF. The DNA for the CDR3 is TGTGCCAACAGCGAGATGGGGTACGAGCAGTACTTC.

This clonotype was seen ten or more times. This sequence joins TRBV6-1 and TRBJ2-7; the D is unclear. CDR1 is MNHNS, CDR2 SASEGT, per germline. Deletions cut 6 bases from V and 3 bases from J, with 18 bases between. This CDR3 comprises 15 residues. DNA of the CDR3: TGTGCCAGCAGCCCGAGAGATCCCGGACGCTACGAGCAGTACTTC. Residues: CASSPRDPGRYEQYF.

This clonotype occurred a few times. The chain carries TRBV20-1 and TRBJ2-7; 11 bases align to TRBD2. The CDR3 has 11 residues. J was trimmed by 7 bases and V by 5 bases; bases with no gene match: 1. CDR1 and CDR2 (germline): DFQATT, SNEGSKA (reference sequence). In DNA, the CDR3 is TGCAGTGCTCGACTAGCGGGGGAGCAGTACTTC. This encodes CSARLAGEQYF.

At least ten counts were recorded for this clonotype. This sequence joins TRBV9 and TRBJ2-1; 9 bases agree with TRBD2. The CDR3 is 15 residues long. Germline V gene sequence: CDR1 SGDLS, CDR2 YYNGEE. The trim removed 3 bases at V and 4 bases at J, leaving 5 bases unmatched. Here the CDR3 DNA reads TGTGCCAGCAGCGAGACTAGCGGAGAATACAATGAGCAGTTCTTC. Protein sequence: CASSETSGEYNEQFF.

This clonotype was counted many times. The V and J genes are TRBV12-3 or TRBV12-4 and TRBJ2-2; 10 nucleotides agree with TRBD1. The CDR3 is 15 amino acids. The junction had 9 bases not matched to a gene; V was cut back by 10 bases and J by 4 bases. CDR3 bases: TGTGCCACCACTCCACGGGACAGGGGCACCGGGGAGCTGTTTTTT. This gives the protein CATTPRDRGTGELFF.

Notes on this clonotype: A clone one base away is much larger, so this may be a read error. V gene TRBV30 combines with J gene TRBJ2-1, with 9 bases fitting TRBD2. J gave up 6 bases and V 0 bases, and 6 bases lay outside the gene matches. Germline V lookup: CDR1 GTSNPN, CDR2 SVGIG (reference sequence). The CDR3 is 15 residues long. In DNA, the CDR3 is TGTGCCTGGAGTGTAACCCTAGCGGGATTCAATGAGCAGTTCTTC. It encodes CAWSVTLAGFNEQFF.

Ten or more counts support this clonotype. The chain employs TRBV6-2 or TRBV6-3 and TRBJ1-6; 9 bases are shared with TRBD1. After removal of 2 bases from V and 7 bases from J, the junction contained 0 bases not matched to a gene. This CDR3 spans 14 amino acids. Germline values: CDR1 MNHEY, CDR2 SVGEGT. Written as DNA, the CDR3 is TGTGCCAGCAGTTACGGACAGGGGAATTCACCCCTCCACTTT. Amino acid sequence: CASSYGQGNSPLHF.

In its sample, this clonotype was seen many times. The chain links TRBV7-8 to TRBJ1-6; 10 positions match TRBD1. The CDR3 length is 15 residues. Germline loops: CDR1 SGHVS, CDR2 FQNEAQ. The J segment lost 6 bases and the V segment lost 4 bases, leaving 3 bases of the junction unmatched. As DNA, the CDR3 is TGTGCCAGCAGCTCCCGGGACAGGGGTAATTCACCCCTCCACTTT. It specifies CASSSRDRGNSPLHF.

This clonotype was found many times. This sequence joins TRBV7-3 and TRBJ2-3, with unresolved D. The V and J ends lost 2 bases and 2 bases respectively, with 20 bases between them. CDR3 length: 18 residues. CDR1 is SGHTA and CDR2 is FQGTGA in the germline V gene. The CDR3 region has the DNA TGTGCCAGCAGCTTATTAAAGGCGGATCCTCGGAACACAGATACGCAGTATTTT. Amino acid sequence: CASSLLKADPRNTDTQYF.

At least ten counts were recorded for this clonotype. The junction differs from germline at one of its ends, possibly a read error. CDR3 loop: CASSLGLAANTGELFF. DNA for the CDR3: TGTGCCAGCAGCTTAGGACTAGCAGCGAACACCGGGGAGCTGTTTTTT. The V gene is TRBV12-3 or TRBV12-4, the J gene TRBJ2-2; 8 bases are a match to TRBD2. The length of the CDR3 is 16 residues.

CDR3 amino acids: CSARAWGTGSEQYF. DNA for the CDR3: TGCAGTGCTAGAGCATGGGGGACAGGGAGCGAGCAGTACTTC. This sequence joins TRBV20-1 and TRBJ2-7; 9 nucleotides match TRBD1. V lost 1 base and J lost 6; bases outside the gene matches: 7. The CDR3 runs 14 residues. Germline CDR1 and CDR2: DFQATT and SNEGSKA (reference sequence).

This clonotype was recorded many times. This rearrangement joins TRBV27 to TRBJ2-1; D possibly corresponds to TRBD2 (5 bases). Germline V lookup: CDR1 MNHEY, CDR2 SMNVEV (reference sequence). The CDR3 contains 14 residues. V was cut by 10 bases and J by 0 bases, with 13 bases left in between. The CDR3 sequence is CATKRTSSYNEQFF. The DNA of the CDR3 is TGTGCCACCAAGCGGACCAGCTCCTACAATGAGCAGTTCTTC.

This clonotype was seen repeatedly, ten times or more. The V and J genes are TRBV5-4 and TRBJ1-2, with 9 bases fitting TRBD1. V was clipped by 3 bases and J by 7 bases; unmatched bases: 16. The germline gives CDR1 SGHNT, CDR2 YYREEE (reference sequence). CDR3 length equals 17 residues. Here the CDR3 DNA reads TGTGCCAGCAGCTCCCATTTAACCGGGACAGGGCTGGGTGGCTACACCTTC. Protein sequence: CASSSHLTGTGLGGYTF.

This clonotype was observed at least ten times. The chain uses TRBV6-1 and TRBJ1-1; TRBD1 matches at 7 bases. J was trimmed by 1 base and V by 8 bases; bases with no gene match: 10. Germline loops: CDR1 MNHNS, CDR2 SASEGT. The CDR3 has 15 amino acids. CDR3 DNA: TGTGCCAGCCGAGAATCGGACAGGCCGAACACTGAAGCTTTCTTT. Its translation is CASRESDRPNTEAFF.

This clonotype appeared a few times. The chain is built from TRBV19 and TRBJ2-6; D unclear. CDR1 is LNHDA and CDR2 is SQIVND in the germline V gene (reference sequence). Deletions cut 8 bases from V and 0 bases from J, with 14 bases between. The CDR3 runs to 16 residues. CDR3 bases: TGTGCCAGTTCCATCACAGTTTTCTCTGGGGCCAACGTCCTGACTTTC. Translating it yields CASSITVFSGANVLTF.

Notes on this clonotype: One junction end does not reproduce the germline sequence, and a read error may be involved. CDR3 nucleotides: TGTGCCAGCAGTTACACAGGGGGGAACTATGGCTACGCCTTC. Residues: CASSYTGGNYGYAF. The V gene is TRBV6-5, the J gene TRBJ1-2, with TRBD1 matching over 8 bases. This CDR3 is 14 amino acids long. Germline lookup yields CDR1 MNHEY and CDR2 SVGAGI.

Comment on this clonotype: The junction differs from germline at one of its ends, possibly a read error. This sequence joins TRBV9 and TRBJ2-1; D is unclear. The CDR3 consists of 16 residues. Germline values: CDR1 SGDLS, CDR2 YYNGEE. CDR3 nucleotide sequence: TGTGCCAACAGCCCGCAACCCATTTCCTCCTACAATGAGCAGTTCTTC. Encoded protein: CANSPQPISSYNEQFF.

This clonotype was detected many times. The chain recombines TRBV2 with TRBJ1-5, with TRBD1 as a possible D gene (5 bases). CDR1 is SNHLY, CDR2 FYNNEI, per germline. V was trimmed by 7 bases and J by 7 bases, leaving 11 bases between them. The CDR3 sequence is 12 residues long. CDR3 sequence (DNA): TGTGCCAGCAAAGGACAAAGCCAGCCCCAGCATTTT. Protein sequence: CASKGQSQPQHF.

This clonotype was detected a few times. The chain employs TRBV6-1 and TRBJ1-5; TRBD1 might be the D (6 bases). Germline V gives CDR1 MNHNS, CDR2 SASEGT. The V end was cut by 8 bases, the J end by 4 bases, with 18 bases between. The CDR3 has 15 amino acids. The CDR3: CASCRSRDKNQPQHF. As DNA, the CDR3 is TGTGCCAGCTGCCGCAGCCGGGACAAAAATCAGCCCCAGCATTTT.

The CDR3 DNA follows: TGTGCCAGCAAGAGAACCACGGGACAGACTAACTATGGCTACACCTTC. Translation: CASKRTTGQTNYGYTF. The chain employs TRBV13 and TRBJ1-2; 7 nucleotides agree with TRBD1. This CDR3 is 16 amino acids long. The germline V gene encodes CDR1 PRHDT and CDR2 FYEKMQ (reference sequence). The J segment lost 0 bases and the V segment lost 7 bases, leaving 11 bases of the junction unmatched.